This T cell receptor beta chain is from a study of T cell clones after liver transplantation. Study overall: A pre-transplant mixed lymphocyte reaction with TCRbeta sequencing defined graft-donor-reactive clones followed in post-transplant blood. Until 12-24 months post-transplant, subjects got standard immunosuppression and no induction. At least one year of complete immunosuppression withdrawal without enzymes over twice normal defined tolerance.

Method: immunoSEQ multiplex PCR; TCRdb's copy keeps in-frame clones and lacks some. In the table there are about 47,000 clones, 85% to 90% of which are singletons. The germline gives CDR1 SGHKS, CDR2 YYEKEE (reference sequence). V lost 5 bases, J lost 1 base, and 13 bases lay in between. CDR3 length equals 14 residues. The sequenced sample was CD8+ T cells from blood, obtained 12 months after liver transplant. The source is a human patient who received a liver transplant. The graft donor may be the source of some T cells. The V call is TRBV5-5, the J call TRBJ2-7; possibly TRBD1 for D (6 bases). The CDR3: CASRFNTGSYEQYF. The DNA of the CDR3 is TGTGCCAGCAGATTTAACACAGGGTCCTACGAGCAGTACTTC.